This T cell receptor beta chain was documented in a study of blood T cell repertoires in COVID-19. Study-level background: T cells, B-cell-depleted T cells, or PBMCs supplied cDNA or gDNA.

Original handling: Amplification with reference gene primers provided the estimates of nucleated cell counts. Profiling relied on immunoSEQ multiplex PCR, and the TCRdb table lists in-frame clones only, not all of them. V and J calls and clone size are those listed in that table; D and trimming were worked out from the DNA. The table has about 250,000 clones, approximately 90% seen once. This CDR3 has 20 amino acids. In germline, CDR1 is KGHSH, CDR2 LQKENI. The junction had 15 bases not matched to a gene; V was cut back by 2 bases and J by 3 bases. Researchers sorted participants into cohorts using their self-reported clinical history.

J is TRBJ2-6 and V is TRBV18, with TRBD1 identical over 8 bases. This TCR derives from a woman aged 18-35 years who had recovered from COVID-19. The sequencing sample was made of PBMCs or T cells enriched from blood (not recorded which). The CDR3 protein is CASSPKGQTGGLFGANVLTF. CDR3 coding DNA: TGTGCCAGCTCACCAAAGGGGCAAACAGGGGGTCTCTTTGGGGCCAACGTCCTGACTTTC.